The next 9 T cell receptor beta chains were all read from a single sample in a study of blood T cell repertoires in COVID-19. Clones were read by immunoSEQ multiplex PCR, and TCRdb kept only the in-frame ones, dropping some. The sample includes roughly 200,000 clones, approximately 84% seen only once; the top ten take less than 5.5%. Input material: peripheral blood. The origin of the receptors is a woman at least 80 years old with acute or convalescent COVID-19.

The chain couples TRBV20-1 to TRBJ2-3; TRBD2 matches 11 bases. Germline values: CDR1 DFQATT, CDR2 SNEGSKA (reference sequence). The CDR3 is 15 residues long. Trimming took 3 bases from V and 0 from J; bases not matched to a gene: 2. The CDR3 region is CSASGTSGSTDTQYF. As DNA, the CDR3 is TGCAGTGCTAGTGGGACTAGCGGTAGCACAGATACGCAGTATTTT.

V usage is TRBV6-2 or TRBV6-3 and J usage is TRBJ2-4; 8 nucleotides align to TRBD2. Germline V gives CDR1 MNHEY, CDR2 SVGEGT. Germline trimming cut 4 bases from V and 4 bases from J; bases unmatched to any gene: 9. This CDR3 has 16 residues. The CDR3 coding sequence is TGTGCCAGCAGTTCACGGACTAGCAGCAAAAAAAACATTCAGTACTTC. As protein: CASSSRTSSKKNIQYF.

The chain combines TRBV27 with TRBJ2-3; D may be TRBD1 (6 bases). Trimming left V 3 bases short and J 2 bases short, with 12 bases between. The CDR3 is 15 amino acids. The germline V gene encodes CDR1 MNHEY and CDR2 SMNVEV (reference sequence). The CDR3 DNA reads TGTGCCAGCAGTTTGGGGGCGACAATCACAGATACGCAGTATTTT. Its translation is CASSLGATITDTQYF.

This clone was found once. The V gene is TRBV6-5, the J gene TRBJ2-6; 7 positions match TRBD1. The CDR3 contains 14 residues. CDR1 and CDR2 (germline): MNHEY, SVGAGI. The V segment lost 6 bases and the J segment 7 bases; nucleotides outside the gene matches: 6. The CDR3 here is CASSLRQGANVLTF. The CDR3 DNA reads TGTGCCAGCAGCCTCCGACAGGGCGCCAACGTCCTGACTTTC.

The chain has TRBV6-1 and TRBJ1-5; the D gene is possibly TRBD1 (5 bases). The CDR3 runs 14 residues. Germline V gene sequence: CDR1 MNHNS, CDR2 SASEGT. V dropped 11 bases and J dropped 1 base, with 15 bases sitting between them. The CDR3: CAVKGQGSNQPQHF. The DNA of the CDR3 is TGTGCCGTCAAAGGGCAGGGAAGCAATCAGCCCCAGCATTTT.

V usage is TRBV28 and J usage is TRBJ1-1; D is perhaps TRBD1 (5 bases). The CDR3 length is 18 residues. Germline V CDR1 and CDR2: MDHEN, SYDVKM. Trimming shortened V by 6 bases and J by 4 bases, and 27 bases separated the two germline ends. Written as DNA, the CDR3 is TGTGCCAGCAGGGACGACAGAAATGATGGCCGGAGAGGCACTGAAGCTTTCTTT. Translation gives CASRDDRNDGRRGTEAFF.

Remarks on this clone: Other DNA sequences in the sample encode the same CDR3. The J gene is TRBJ1-1, the V gene TRBV5-1, with 8 positions matching TRBD1. CDR1 SGHRS and CDR2 YFSETQ come from the germline V gene. V lost 3 bases and J lost 2; bases outside the gene matches: 6. This CDR3 region has 15 residues. CDR3 in amino acids: CASSSGQGDNTEAFF. The CDR3 nucleotides are TGCGCCAGCAGCTCTGGACAGGGTGATAACACTGAAGCTTTCTTT. The full variable domain, with the rest looked up from reference TRBV5-1 and TRBJ1-1, is KAGVTQTPRYLIKTRGQQVTLSCSPISGHRSVSWYQQTPGQGLQFLFEYFSETQRNKGNFPGRFSGRQFSNSRSEMNVSTLELGDSALYLCASSSGQGDNTEAFFGQGTRLTVV.

CDR3 protein: CASTGGSVRETQYF. The CDR3 nucleotides read TGTGCCAGCACGGGCGGGAGTGTTAGGGAGACCCAGTACTTC. J is TRBJ2-5 and V is TRBV28, with 7 nucleotides matching TRBD2. The V segment lost 7 bases and the J segment 5 bases; nucleotides outside the gene matches: 10. The CDR3 runs 14 residues. Per germline, CDR1 MDHEN and CDR2 SYDVKM.

This rearrangement joins TRBV12-1 to TRBJ2-3; the table's D gene call, TRBD1, was not cross checked with the DNA. TRBV12-1 is a listed pseudogene. The CDR3 runs to 16 residues. For the CDR3, the DNA is TGTGCCAGCAGCCTGACCGGGGACAGCCACACAGATACGCAGTATTTT. This codes for CASSLTGDSHTDTQYF.